Listed below are T cell receptor beta chains from one sample, sequenced in a study of OX40 agonist ivuxolimab in advanced cancers. Generated by immunoSEQ multiplex PCR, the TCRdb table keeps only in-frame clones and is missing some. Of approximately 13,000 clones in the sample, around 76% were seen once. Specimen: CD4+ or CD8+ T cells sorted from blood, collected in a trial of the OX40 agonist ivuxolimab. These receptors were taken from an adult with an advanced solid tumor such as melanoma, head and neck, liver or kidney cancer. Both conserved end residues are part of each CDR3. A D gene is named only where the DNA matches it firmly. Clone sizes are given selectively: once, few, many, or a class where the clone is expanded.

clone_size d_call j_call v_call cdr3_nt cdr3_aa
once - TRBJ2-2 TRBV29-1 TGCAGCGTTGCGGCCGAGACCACCGGGGAGCTGTTTTTT CSVAAETTGELFF
- TRBD1 TRBJ1-3 TRBV4-3 TGCGCCAGCAGCCAAGATAGGGGACAGGCTCTGGGAAACACCATATATTTT CASSQDRGQALGNTIYF
few - TRBJ1-4 TRBV19 TGTGCCAGTAGTGCAACTAATGAAAAACTGTTTTTT CASSATNEKLFF
- - TRBJ2-1 TRBV6-6 TGTGCCAGCTCTTCCCTAGGGTACAATGAGCAGTTCTTC CASSSLGYNEQFF
- - TRBJ1-2 TRBV4-3 TGCGCCAGCAGCCAAGATGGGGAGAGGGGCGCCGATGGCTACACCTTC CASSQDGERGADGYTF
- TRBD2 TRBJ2-5 TRBV6-5 TGTGCCAGCAGCCTAGCGGGCTGGGAGACCCAGTACTTC CASSLAGWETQYF
few - TRBJ1-1 TRBV5-1 TGCGCCAGCAATCCCACAGGGAACACTGAAGCTTTCTTT CASNPTGNTEAFF
- TRBD1 TRBJ1-2 TRBV5-4 TGTGCCAGCAGCAGATGGACAGGACAGGACTATGGCTACACCTTC CASSRWTGQDYGYTF
medium-sized TRBD1 TRBJ1-2 TRBV9 TGTGCCAGCAGCGCCGACAGGGGAGATGGCTACACCTTC CASSADRGDGYTF
- TRBD2 TRBJ2-7 TRBV2 TGTGCCAGCAGTGAAGCGTCGTGGGAGGGGTCAAGCTCCTACGAGCAGTACTTC CASSEASWEGSSSYEQYF
- TRBD1 TRBJ2-7 TRBV27 TGTGCCAGCAGCTCCCCGGGACAGGGGTCCTACGAGCAGTACTTC CASSSPGQGSYEQYF
once TRBD2 TRBJ2-3 TRBV27 TGTGCCAGCACTAGACCCGGGACTATGGGATCAGATACGCAGTATTTT CASTRPGTMGSDTQYF
- - TRBJ2-7 TRBV7-9 TGTGCCAGCAGCTCCACCGGGGGATACGAGCAGTACTTC CASSSTGGYEQYF
medium-sized TRBD2 TRBJ2-5 TRBV7-3 TGTGCCAGCAGCTCAAGCGGGGGGGCTGAGGAGACCCAGTACTTC CASSSSGGAEETQYF
once TRBD1 TRBJ2-7 TRBV7-9 TGTGCCAGCAGTTCAGAAGGGACAGGGGCATTAGAGCAGTACTTC CASSSEGTGALEQYF
- TRBD2 TRBJ2-5 TRBV2 TGTGCCAGCAGTGAAGGACTAGCGGGGGGCCTTGCCGCGCCGGAGACCCAGTACTTC CASSEGLAGGLAAPETQYF
- - TRBJ1-2 TRBV6-6 TGTGCCAGCAGTTCGATCACAATGGCAGGGAACTATGGCTACACCTTC CASSSITMAGNYGYTF